This entry is about one TCR beta chain. V lost 2 bases, J lost 6 bases, and 17 bases stayed unmatched. In germline, CDR1 is MNHNS, CDR2 SASEGT. The CDR3 covers 19 residues. The record originates from a study of radiotherapy plus CTLA-4 blockade in lung cancer. Profiled with immunoSEQ multiplex PCR; TCRdb holds only in-frame clones, not every one. The sample holds fewer than 50,000 clones, approximately 86% seen once. The chain employs TRBV6-1 and TRBJ1-2; 11 nucleotides match TRBD1. The receptor's source is a human donor with non-small cell lung cancer whose response to radiotherapy plus ipilimumab could not be evaluated. The material was peripheral blood, obtained from a patient treated with radiotherapy plus ipilimumab. CDR3 sequence: CASSEWGSSADRGRDGYTF. The DNA for the CDR3 is TGTGCCAGCAGTGAATGGGGAAGTTCCGCGGACAGGGGGCGTGATGGCTACACCTTC.